A single sample is the source of the 29 T cell receptor beta chains below, sequenced in a study of blood T cell repertoires in COVID-19. TCRdb's copy holds only in-frame clones and misses some; the assay was immunoSEQ multiplex PCR. Of approximately 89,000 clones listed, roughly 96% are singletons. The sequenced sample consisted of peripheral blood. The receptors stem from a human donor with active COVID-19. The donor label of this sample is uncertain.

The chain joins TRBV7-9 to TRBJ2-2; TRBD1 agrees at 7 bases. The CDR3 length is 16 residues. The J segment lost 4 bases and the V segment lost 5 bases, leaving 10 bases of the junction unmatched. Germline V gene lookup returns CDR1 SEHNR and CDR2 FQNEAQ (reference sequence). The CDR3 is CASSPGQGEFTGELFF. The CDR3 DNA is TGTGCCAGCAGCCCCGGGCAGGGGGAATTCACCGGGGAGCTGTTTTTT.

The chain recombines TRBV6-5 with TRBJ2-7; 8 bases align to TRBD2. This CDR3 contains 15 residues. Germline CDR1 and CDR2: MNHEY and SVGAGI. J lost 3 bases, V lost 4 bases, and 8 bases had no gene match. The CDR3 DNA reads as TGTGCCAGCAGTTCGGAGAGCGGGAGACGCTACGAGCAGTACTTC. This gives the protein CASSSESGRRYEQYF.

This sequence joins TRBV5-6 and TRBJ2-5, with 16 bases lining up with TRBD2. This CDR3 spans 18 amino acids. J gave up 2 bases and V 5 bases, and 9 bases lay outside the gene matches. The germline CDR1 and CDR2 sequences are SGHDT and YYEEEE. The CDR3: CASRPGLAGGPGQETQYF. CDR3 DNA: TGTGCCAGCAGACCGGGACTAGCGGGGGGGCCGGGGCAAGAGACCCAGTACTTC.

The V call is TRBV5-6, the J call TRBJ2-3; TRBD2 matches 9 bases. Germline V CDR1 and CDR2: SGHDT, YYEEEE. The CDR3 has 15 residues. V lost 0 bases to trimming and J lost 2 bases; unmatched junction nucleotides: 1. The CDR3 loop is CASSLGLAATDTQYF. The CDR3, as DNA: TGTGCCAGCAGCTTGGGACTAGCGGCCACAGATACGCAGTATTTT. The full variable domain, with the rest looked up from reference TRBV5-6 and TRBJ2-3, is DAGVTQSPTHLIKTRGQQVTLRCSPKSGHDTVSWYQQALGQGPQFIFQYYEEEERQRGNFPDRFSGHQFPNYSSELNVNALLLGDSALYLCASSLGLAATDTQYFGPGTRLTVL.

This sequence joins TRBV19 and TRBJ1-1, with TRBD1 matching 8 bases. Germline values: CDR1 LNHDA, CDR2 SQIVND (reference sequence). The CDR3 covers 14 residues. J lost 1 base, V lost 3 bases, and 1 base had no gene match. Here the CDR3 reads CASSITGGNTEAFF. The DNA for the CDR3 is TGTGCCAGTAGTATTACAGGGGGGAACACTGAAGCTTTCTTT. Based on the CDR3 plus reference TRBV19 and TRBJ1-1, the full variable domain is DGGITQSPKYLFRKEGQNVTLSCEQNLNHDAMYWYRQDPGQGLRLIYYSQIVNDFQKGDIAEGYSVSREKKESFPLTVTSAQKNPTAFYLCASSITGGNTEAFFGQGTRLTVV.

The chain employs TRBV6-6 and TRBJ2-1, with TRBD2 identical over 8 bases. Germline V gene sequence: CDR1 MNHNY, CDR2 SVGAGI (reference sequence). J lost 11 bases, V lost 4 bases, and 13 bases had no gene match. The CDR3 is made up of 15 amino acids. CDR3 amino acids: CASSSLRAGALKQFF. The CDR3 bases are TGTGCCAGCAGTTCTCTAAGAGCGGGGGCTTTAAAGCAGTTCTTC.

The V gene is TRBV18, the J gene TRBJ2-7; the D is unclear. Germline loops: CDR1 KGHSH, CDR2 LQKENI. CDR3 size: 15 residues. Trimming removed 6 bases at V and 5 bases at J, with 20 bases between. The CDR3 spells CASSPQGAATHEQYF. The DNA of the CDR3 is TGTGCCAGCTCCCCGCAAGGTGCGGCCACCCACGAGCAGTACTTC.

This clone was counted once. This chain uses TRBV5-1 with TRBJ2-7; 8 nucleotides agree with TRBD1. CDR1 and CDR2 from the germline V gene are SGHRS and YFSETQ. The V and J ends lost 0 bases and 3 bases, in that order; junction bases with no gene match: 5. The CDR3 length is 15 residues. CDR3 sequence (DNA): TGCGCCAGCAGCTTGGATTTAGGACAGGGCTACGAGCAGTACTTC. Encoded protein: CASSLDLGQGYEQYF.

The CDR3 spells CASSVYSGNEQFF. CDR3 coding DNA: TGTGCCAGCAGCGTATATTCGGGGAATGAGCAGTTCTTC. V usage is TRBV9 and J usage is TRBJ2-1; perhaps TRBD2 as D (5 bases). The germline V gene encodes CDR1 SGDLS and CDR2 YYNGEE. V dropped 1 base and J dropped 7 bases, with 9 bases sitting between them. The CDR3 runs 13 residues.

This chain uses TRBV19 with TRBJ2-6; TRBD2 is a possible D gene (5 bases). This CDR3 is built from 14 residues. CDR1 is LNHDA, CDR2 SQIVND, per germline (reference sequence). The germline V and J ends were trimmed by 7 bases and 0 bases, with 7 bases remaining between them. This chain's CDR3 is CASTRGSGANVLTF. CDR3 sequence (DNA): TGTGCCAGTACACGGGGCTCTGGGGCCAACGTCCTGACTTTC. The complete variable domain, with remaining parts taken from reference TRBV19 and TRBJ2-6, reads DGGITQSPKYLFRKEGQNVTLSCEQNLNHDAMYWYRQDPGQGLRLIYYSQIVNDFQKGDIAEGYSVSREKKESFPLTVTSAQKNPTAFYLCASTRGSGANVLTFGAGSRLTVL.

J is TRBJ2-5 and V is TRBV4-2; the match to TRBD1 covers 7 bases. The length of the CDR3 is 17 residues. Trimming removed 3 bases from V and 2 bases from J; junction bases left unmatched: 12. The germline CDR1 and CDR2 sequences are LGHNA and YNFKEQ. The DNA for the CDR3 is TGTGCCAGCAGCCAGGAGGCGATTACGACAGGGCAAGAGACCCAGTACTTC. Amino acids: CASSQEAITTGQETQYF.

J is TRBJ1-2 and V is TRBV24-1; no definite D call. V was clipped by 8 bases and J by 0 bases, with 21 bases between them. Germline CDR1 reads KGHDR; CDR2 reads SFDVKD. The CDR3 runs 17 residues. The CDR3 DNA reads TGTGCCACCATGAGGGAGAGAGACACACTAGCTAACTATGGCTACACCTTC. It encodes CATMRERDTLANYGYTF.

The CDR3 sequence is CASSTQGGQETQYF. CDR3 in DNA: TGTGCCAGCAGCACACAGGGGGGGCAAGAGACCCAGTACTTC. This chain links TRBV5-4 with TRBJ2-5; perhaps TRBD1 as D (8 bases). The CDR3 is 14 amino acids. Germline CDR1 SGHNT, CDR2 YYREEE (reference sequence). V was shortened by 4 bases and J by 2 bases, with 12 bases between the two germline ends.

This chain joins TRBV5-1 and TRBJ2-4; 11 nucleotides match TRBD2. V was clipped by 4 bases and J by 3 bases; unmatched bases: 9. CDR1 SGHRS and CDR2 YFSETQ come from the germline V gene. The CDR3 contains 17 residues. The CDR3: CASSLDTSGSVKNIQYF. The CDR3 DNA reads TGCGCCAGCAGCCTGGATACTAGCGGGAGTGTCAAAAACATTCAGTACTTC. The full variable domain, with the rest looked up from reference TRBV5-1 and TRBJ2-4, is KAGVTQTPRYLIKTRGQQVTLSCSPISGHRSVSWYQQTPGQGLQFLFEYFSETQRNKGNFPGRFSGRQFSNSRSEMNVSTLELGDSALYLCASSLDTSGSVKNIQYFGAGTRLSVL.

The CDR3 DNA reads as TGTGCCAGCAGTTTCGGGACAGGGTTTGGCAATCAGCCCCAGCATTTT. It encodes CASSFGTGFGNQPQHF. The genes are TRBV6-2 or TRBV6-3 and TRBJ1-5; 9 nucleotides agree with TRBD1. Germline CDR1 is MNHEY and CDR2 is SVGEGT. This CDR3 is 16 amino acids long. The V gene end was trimmed by 4 bases and the J gene end by 2 bases; junction bases not matched to a gene: 6.

In the case of this clone: This specimen includes other DNA sequences encoding the same CDR3. The rearrangement links TRBV6-5 to TRBJ1-3; tentative D call: TRBD1 (6 bases). Trimming removed 6 bases from V and 4 bases from J, with 10 bases in between. The CDR3 contains 13 residues. From germline, CDR1 is MNHEY and CDR2 SVGAGI. CDR3 protein: CASRQGSGNTIYF. As DNA, the CDR3 is TGTGCCAGCAGACAGGGCTCCGGAAACACCATATATTTT.

V usage is TRBV5-6 and J usage is TRBJ2-3, with TRBD1 as a possible D gene (6 bases). The CDR3 loop spans 15 amino acids. The V and J ends lost 3 bases and 2 bases respectively, with 13 bases between them. Germline V gene data show CDR1 as SGHDT and CDR2 as YYEEEE. CDR3 protein: CASSSVRGPTDTQYF. The CDR3 coding sequence is TGTGCCAGCAGCTCCGTCAGGGGACCCACAGATACGCAGTATTTT. The full variable domain, its missing parts supplied by reference TRBV5-6 and TRBJ2-3, is DAGVTQSPTHLIKTRGQQVTLRCSPKSGHDTVSWYQQALGQGPQFIFQYYEEEERQRGNFPDRFSGHQFPNYSSELNVNALLLGDSALYLCASSSVRGPTDTQYFGPGTRLTVL.

The chain recombines TRBV12-3 or TRBV12-4 with TRBJ1-2; D is uncertain. The CDR3 is 12 residues long. The V and J ends lost 5 bases and 7 bases respectively, with 11 bases between them. CDR3 protein: CASSLGPGGYTF. CDR3 in DNA: TGTGCCAGCAGTCTTGGCCCGGGTGGCTACACCTTC.

This clone appeared a single time. The J gene is TRBJ2-7, the V gene TRBV4-3; the match to TRBD1 covers 7 bases. CDR1 and CDR2 (germline): LGHNA, YSLEER. After removal of 4 bases from V and 0 bases from J, the junction contained 3 bases not matched to a gene. This CDR3 is built from 14 residues. The CDR3 is CASSPRDSSYEQYF. CDR3 DNA sequence: TGCGCCAGCAGCCCCAGGGACAGCTCCTACGAGCAGTACTTC.

The chain links TRBV5-1 to TRBJ2-5; D unresolved. This CDR3 comprises 12 residues. Trimming cost V 4 bases and J 0 bases, with 4 bases left between them. Germline CDR1 SGHRS, CDR2 YFSETQ. Here the CDR3 DNA reads TGCGCCAGCAGCCCTGACCAAGAGACCCAGTACTTC. Its translation: CASSPDQETQYF.

Of note for this clone: The junction departs from the called germline gene at one end, perhaps through a read error. The genes are TRBV7-9 and TRBJ2-5, with TRBD2 matching over 7 bases. Looked up from germline, CDR1 is SEHNR and CDR2 is FQNEAQ (reference sequence). The CDR3 length is 12 residues. CDR3 nucleotides: TGTGCCAGCAGCCAGCCCGTCGGACTAGGGGACTTC. Its protein product is CASSQPVGLGDF.

The rearrangement uses TRBV6-1 and TRBJ1-5; D remains ambiguous. This CDR3 contains 13 residues. V was trimmed by 3 bases and J by 4 bases, leaving 7 bases between them. Germline loops: CDR1 MNHNS, CDR2 SASEGT. The CDR3 DNA is TGTGCCAGCAGTGACAGGTGGAATCAGCCCCAGCATTTT. It specifies CASSDRWNQPQHF.

CDR3 sequence: CASSVGASGSSYNEQFF. Written as DNA, the CDR3 is TGTGCCAGCAGCGTAGGGGCTAGCGGGAGTAGCTACAATGAGCAGTTCTTC. This sequence joins TRBV9 and TRBJ2-1; 10 nucleotides agree with TRBD2. The CDR3 extends over 17 amino acids. V lost 0 bases to trimming and J lost 3 bases; unmatched junction nucleotides: 6. Germline V gene sequence: CDR1 SGDLS, CDR2 YYNGEE. The full variable domain, rest sourced from reference TRBV9 and TRBJ2-1, is DSGVTQTPKHLITATGQRVTLRCSPRSGDLSVYWYQQSLDQGLQFLIQYYNGEERAKGNILERFSAQQFPDLHSELNLSSLELGDSALYFCASSVGASGSSYNEQFFGPGTRLTVL.

The V gene is TRBV7-2, the J gene TRBJ1-5, with D uncertain. The V end was cut by 1 base, the J end by 5 bases, with 6 bases between. The germline gives CDR1 SGHTA, CDR2 FQGNSA. The length of the CDR3 is 13 residues. This CDR3 is CASSLGQDQPQHF. In DNA form, the CDR3 reads TGTGCCAGCAGCTTAGGGCAGGATCAGCCCCAGCATTTT.

The V gene is TRBV28, the J gene TRBJ1-5; D is ambiguous. CDR3 length equals 15 residues. Germline CDR1 and CDR2: MDHEN and SYDVKM. V lost 2 bases and J 0 bases, leaving 8 bases between the germline ends. This CDR3 reads CASSLGEYSNQPQHF. DNA of the CDR3: TGTGCCAGCAGTTTAGGGGAGTATAGCAATCAGCCCCAGCATTTT.

This clone appeared once. The chain carries TRBV19 and TRBJ2-3; maybe TRBD2 (6 bases). From germline, CDR1 is LNHDA and CDR2 SQIVND (reference sequence). V was pared by 5 bases and J by 2 bases, with 11 bases between. The CDR3 length is 14 residues. CDR3 DNA: TGTGCCAGTAGTGAGTGGGGGGACACAGATACGCAGTATTTT. Its protein product is CASSEWGDTDTQYF.

This clone has just one count. The chain joins TRBV2 to TRBJ2-1; 15 nucleotides align to TRBD2. This CDR3 region has 19 residues. Germline V lookup: CDR1 SNHLY, CDR2 FYNNEI. With V trimmed by 2 bases and J by 7 bases, 12 bases remained unmatched. CDR3 coding DNA: TGTGCCAGCAGTGAACCCCGGGGACTAGCGGGAGGAGGGTTTAATGAGCAGTTCTTC. It translates to CASSEPRGLAGGGFNEQFF.

The chain has TRBV15 and TRBJ2-7; 11 nucleotides align to TRBD2. CDR1 and CDR2 (germline): LNHNV, YYDKDF (reference sequence). CDR3 length: 15 amino acids. The V and J ends lost 3 bases and 3 bases, in that order; junction bases with no gene match: 4. The CDR3 nucleotides read TGTGCCACCAGCAGCACTAGCGGGAGCATCTACGAGCAGTACTTC. Its protein product is CATSSTSGSIYEQYF.

V is TRBV6-6 and J is TRBJ2-1, with no clear D. Between the trimmed V and J ends, which lost 4 bases and 10 bases, there was a span of 11 bases. CDR3 size: 12 residues. The germline V gene encodes CDR1 MNHNY and CDR2 SVGAGI (reference sequence). CDR3 coding DNA: TGTGCCAGCAGTTTCGCCCCCGGGGAGCAGTTCTTC. Translated, it gives CASSFAPGEQFF.